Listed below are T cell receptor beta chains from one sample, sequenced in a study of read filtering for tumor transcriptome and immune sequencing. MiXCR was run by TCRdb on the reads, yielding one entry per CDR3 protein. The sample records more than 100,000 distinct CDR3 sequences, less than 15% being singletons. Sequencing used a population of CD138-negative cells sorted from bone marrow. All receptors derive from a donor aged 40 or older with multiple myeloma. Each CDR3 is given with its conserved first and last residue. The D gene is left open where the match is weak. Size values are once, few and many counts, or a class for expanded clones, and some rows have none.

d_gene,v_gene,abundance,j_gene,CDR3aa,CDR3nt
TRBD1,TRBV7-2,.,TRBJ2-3,CASSPFPRGLDTPYF,TGTGCCAGCAGCCCCTTCCCCAGGGGGCTAGATACGCCGTATTTT
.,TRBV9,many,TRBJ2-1,CASSPDLANEQFF,TGTGCCAGCAGCCCCGACCTAGCGAATGAGCAGTTCTTC
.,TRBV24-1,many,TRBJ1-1,CATSASTLGTEAFF,TGTGCCACCAGTGCCTCGACCCTGGGTACTGAAGCTTTCTTT
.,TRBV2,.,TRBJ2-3,CASGGALADTQYF,TGTGCCAGCGGTGGAGCTTTGGCAGATACGCAGTATTTT
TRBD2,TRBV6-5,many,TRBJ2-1,CASSYRFGLGSDEQFF,TGTGCCAGCAGTTACCGATTCGGACTAGGGTCGGATGAGCAGTTCTTC
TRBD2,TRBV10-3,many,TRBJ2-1,CAISQGLAGNEQFF,TGTGCCATCAGCCAAGGACTAGCTGGCAATGAGCAGTTCTTC
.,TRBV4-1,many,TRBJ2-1,CASSQDPREVYNEQFF,TGCGCCAGCAGCCAAGACCCTAGGGAGGTGTACAATGAGCAGTTCTTC
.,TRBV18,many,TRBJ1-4,CASSPRVATNEKLFF,TGTGCCAGCTCACCACGAGTTGCAACTAATGAAAAACTGTTTTTT
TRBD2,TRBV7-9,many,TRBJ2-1,CATGAGGYSYNEQFF,TGTGCCACGGGGGCGGGAGGATACTCCTACAATGAGCAGTTCTTC
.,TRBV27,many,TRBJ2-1,CASSLYRTLNNEQFF,TGTGCCAGCAGTTTATACCGGACCCTCAACAATGAGCAGTTCTTC
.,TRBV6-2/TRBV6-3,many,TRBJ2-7,CASSSGSVDYEQYF,TGTGCCAGCAGTTCGGGATCGGTGGACTACGAGCAGTACTTC
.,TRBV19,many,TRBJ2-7,CASSREPPYEQYF,TGTGCCAGTAGTCGAGAGCCCCCCTACGAGCAGTACTTC
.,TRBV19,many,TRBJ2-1,CASSIQDTGSDEQFF,TGTGCCAGTAGTATACAGGACACCGGGTCCGATGAGCAGTTCTTC
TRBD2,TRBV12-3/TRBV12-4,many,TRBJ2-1,CASSLAGPSYNEQFF,TGTGCCAGCAGCTTAGCGGGACCCTCCTACAATGAGCAGTTCTTC
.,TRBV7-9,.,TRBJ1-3,CASSLVGSKRGSSGNTIYF,TGTGCCAGCAGCTTAGTCGGCTCGAAACGGGGAAGCTCTGGAAACACCATATATTTT
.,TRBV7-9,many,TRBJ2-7,CASSSPRARADEQYF,TGTGCCAGCAGCTCCCCTCGTGCTCGGGCGGACGAGCAGTACTTC
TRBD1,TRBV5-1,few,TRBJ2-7,CASSPDRGENEQYF,TGCGCCAGCAGCCCGGACAGGGGTGAGAACGAGCAGTACTTC
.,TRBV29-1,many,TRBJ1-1,CSVEDLRGPVMNTEAFF,TGCAGCGTTGAAGATCTTCGGGGGCCTGTTATGAACACTGAAGCTTTCTTT
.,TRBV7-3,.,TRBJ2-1,CASSPTYSSYNEQFF,TGTGCCAGCAGCCCAACGTACAGCTCCTACAATGAGCAGTTCTTC
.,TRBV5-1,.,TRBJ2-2,CASRTGASENTGELLF,TGCGCCAGCAGGACCGGGGCTAGCGAGAACACCGGGGAGCTGCTTTTT
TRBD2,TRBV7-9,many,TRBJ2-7,CASSQGLAGAPQLLAYEQYF,TGTGCCAGCAGCCAGGGACTGGCGGGAGCACCCCAACTCCTAGCCTACGAGCAGTACTTC
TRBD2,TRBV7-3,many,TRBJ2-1,CASSPGLASHNEQFF,TGTGCCAGCAGCCCTGGACTAGCGTCTCACAATGAGCAGTTCTTC
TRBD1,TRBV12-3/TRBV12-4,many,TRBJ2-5,CASSFAGGRETQYF,TGTGCCAGCAGTTTTGCAGGGGGCCGAGAGACCCAGTACTTC
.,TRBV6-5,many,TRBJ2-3,CASSFDRLGDTQYF,TGTGCCAGCAGTTTCGACCGACTGGGGGATACGCAGTATTTT
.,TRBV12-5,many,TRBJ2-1,CASGLVGRSHNEQFF,TGTGCTAGTGGTTTGGTTGGGCGAAGCCACAATGAGCAGTTCTTC
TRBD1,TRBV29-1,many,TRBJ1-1,CSSWDRVNTEAFF,TGCAGCTCCTGGGACAGGGTAAACACTGAAGCTTTCTTT
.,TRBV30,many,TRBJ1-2,CAWSVLQGYGYTF,TGTGCCTGGAGTGTACTACAGGGCTATGGCTACACCTTC
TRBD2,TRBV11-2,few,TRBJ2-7,CASSLGGGLAGEQYF,TGTGCCAGCAGCTTAGGGGGGGGACTAGCGGGCGAGCAGTACTTC
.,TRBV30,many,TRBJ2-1,CAWTNPMDNEQFF,TGTGCCTGGACTAACCCCATGGACAATGAGCAGTTCTTC